Given below is one T cell receptor beta chain in context. What it recognizes is unknown. The ends were cut back, 5 bases at V and 0 bases at J, with 20 bases in the middle. This CDR3 spans 19 amino acids. Germline values: CDR1 SGHTA, CDR2 FQGTGA. This specimen comes from a study of cytomegalovirus exposure and HLA in healthy donors. For the study at large: The roughly 700 first-cohort repertoires shared a platform with the 130 or so validation repertoires, as reported in a later analysis. Study observations and caveats: The authors enumerated roughly 160 TCR beta chains as linked to cytomegalovirus. Most TCRs appeared rarely, but some public TCRs recurred in many donors.

The table came from immunoSEQ multiplex PCR; TCRdb's copy has only in-frame clones and leaves some out. This table has 200,000 or so clones, around nine tenths appearing once. The gene calls are TRBV7-3 and TRBJ2-6; D remains unclear. The TCR sequence derives from a young woman in good health and CMV-seronegative. Sample: PBMCs. The CDR3 sequence is CASSPHQKRNSSGANVLTF. CDR3 DNA sequence: TGTGCCAGCAGCCCGCACCAAAAACGCAACTCCTCTGGGGCCAACGTCCTGACTTTC.